The 9 T cell receptor beta chains listed next were all sequenced from one sample in a study of blood T cell repertoires in COVID-19 (dated by TCRdb to the early 2020s). The library was made by the immunoSEQ multiplex PCR assay. Imported from immuneACCESS, the table was reduced by TCRdb to in-frame sequences with V and J called. These copies leave out some clones; in studies compared against another copy, an unresolved V gene accounts for under half, and the cause of the remainder is not known. The sample table contains 80,000 to 95,000 clones; only one count was recorded for approximately 75% of them. The top ten hold roughly 4% of the sample. Source material: peripheral blood. The receptors originated from a woman between 50 and 59 years old with acute or convalescent COVID-19.

The CDR3 nucleotides read TGCGCCAGCAGCTTGAAACCAGGGGAACGGTCACCCCTCCACTTT. The encoded protein is CASSLKPGERSPLHF. J is TRBJ1-6 and V is TRBV5-1, with a possible D match to TRBD1 (6 bases). V lost 1 base to trimming and J lost 10 bases, with 15 bases between them. Germline V gene sequence: CDR1 SGHRS, CDR2 YFSETQ. The CDR3 consists of 15 residues.

This clone was found a few times. The same CDR3 is also encoded by other DNA sequences in this sample. This chain joins TRBV5-4 and TRBJ2-5, with TRBD1 matching over 12 bases. With 0 bases clipped from V and 4 bases from J, the junction kept 1 base outside the gene matches. The CDR3 is 15 amino acids. The germline CDR1 and CDR2 sequences are SGHNT and YYREEE (reference sequence). CDR3 protein: CASSLGDRGRETQYF. CDR3 nucleotide sequence: TGTGCCAGCAGCTTGGGGGACAGGGGGCGAGAGACCCAGTACTTC.

The chain couples TRBV24-1 to TRBJ2-3, with a weak D call TRBD1 (6 bases). This CDR3 has 18 amino acids. Germline lookup yields CDR1 KGHDR and CDR2 SFDVKD. V lost 3 bases to trimming and J lost 0 bases, with 18 bases between them. CDR3 sequence reads: CATSDIRTEYSSTDTQYF. The CDR3 DNA reads as TGTGCCACCAGTGATATTAGGACAGAATATTCTAGCACAGATACGCAGTATTTT.

The rearrangement links TRBV4-3 to TRBJ2-7; tentative D call: TRBD2 (5 bases). Germline CDR1 LGHNA, CDR2 YSLEER. The CDR3 loop spans 15 amino acids. The ends were cut back, 0 bases at V and 3 bases at J, with 12 bases in the middle. CDR3 DNA: TGCGCCAGCAGCCAAGATCCGGGAACCTTCTACGAGCAGTACTTC. Translation gives CASSQDPGTFYEQYF.

The chain is built from TRBV19 and TRBJ2-1; D is ambiguous. CDR3 length: 16 amino acids. The germline CDR1 and CDR2 sequences are LNHDA and SQIVND (reference sequence). V lost 1 base and J lost 0, with 10 bases in between. The CDR3 region has the DNA TGTGCCAGTAGTATAGGACCTAGTCGCTCCTACAATGAGCAGTTCTTC. This sequence encodes CASSIGPSRSYNEQFF.

V gene TRBV6-5 combines with J gene TRBJ2-5, with a possible D match to TRBD2 (6 bases). From germline, CDR1 is MNHEY and CDR2 SVGAGI. V gave up 6 bases and J gave up 3 bases, with 14 bases separating them. The CDR3 extends over 14 amino acids. CDR3 residues: CASRPDAGKETQYF. The CDR3 region has the DNA TGTGCCAGCAGACCGGACGCGGGGAAAGAGACCCAGTACTTC.

This clone was counted a few times. V gene TRBV7-2 combines with J gene TRBJ1-1; weak D call: TRBD1 (5 bases). The germline CDR1 and CDR2 sequences are SGHTA and FQGNSA. The V end lost 4 bases, the J end lost 4 bases, and 10 bases lay between the germline ends. The CDR3 spans 13 residues. The CDR3 DNA follows: TGTGCCAGCAGCTCGCGGGGGGGCACTGAAGCTTTCTTT. This sequence encodes CASSSRGGTEAFF.

The J gene is TRBJ1-2, the V gene TRBV15, with D hard to call. V lost 3 bases to trimming and J lost 8 bases, with 4 bases between them. Germline V gene lookup returns CDR1 LNHNV and CDR2 YYDKDF (reference sequence). CDR3 length: 10 amino acids. DNA for the CDR3: TGTGCCACCAGCAGCCTGGGCTACACCTTC. This sequence encodes CATSSLGYTF.

This chain joins TRBV7-8 and TRBJ1-5, with TRBD1 identical over 7 bases. Germline CDR1 reads SGHVS; CDR2 reads FQNEAQ. This CDR3 comprises 16 residues. Trimming removed 4 bases from V and 2 bases from J; junction bases left unmatched: 8. The CDR3 here is CASSYKGQAGNQPQHF. DNA for the CDR3: TGTGCCAGCAGCTACAAAGGACAGGCGGGCAATCAGCCCCAGCATTTT.